This is a list of T cell receptor beta chains from one sample in a study of blood T cell repertoires in COVID-19. Libraries were prepared by immunoSEQ multiplex PCR; TCRdb keeps only in-frame clonotypes and omits some of them. The data hold 280,000 or so clones, with 88% observed a single time. Specimen: peripheral blood. These receptors all stem from a woman in her thirties who had recovered from COVID-19. Both conserved end residues are part of each CDR3. D genes are given only for firm matches. Clone size is stated in some rows and not others, as once, few, many or a class when expanded.

TRBV20-1	TRBJ1-4	TRBD1	.	CSASSQTGGELFF	TGCAGTGCTAGTTCTCAGACAGGGGGCGAACTGTTTTTT
TRBV24-1	TRBJ1-2	.	.	CATSRQSRYGYTF	TGTGCCACCAGCCGACAGAGCCGGTATGGCTACACCTTC
TRBV19	TRBJ2-1	.	.	CASSIKLVYNEQFF	TGTGCCAGTAGTATTAAACTAGTTTACAATGAGCAGTTCTTC
TRBV2	TRBJ1-1	.	few	CASSQYREAFF	TGTGCCAGCAGCCAGTACAGGGAAGCTTTCTTT
TRBV6-2/TRBV6-3	TRBJ2-3	TRBD2	.	CASSSPTSGGFAGTDTQYF	TGTGCCAGCAGTTCTCCTACTAGCGGGGGGTTCGCTGGCACAGATACGCAGTATTTT
TRBV10-3	TRBJ2-5	.	.	CAISRDSPPGTQYF	TGTGCCATCAGTCGGGACTCGCCCCCGGGGACCCAGTACTTC
TRBV7-8	TRBJ1-1	.	.	CASSLAAEGNTEAFF	TGTGCCAGCAGCTTAGCGGCGGAGGGGAACACTGAAGCTTTCTTT
TRBV28	TRBJ1-3	TRBD1	.	CASRPSGGGNTIYF	TGTGCCAGCAGACCATCAGGGGGGGGAAACACCATATATTTT
TRBV20-1	TRBJ2-3	TRBD2	.	CSASGGGIYLTDTQYF	TGCAGTGCTAGTGGGGGGGGGATCTATCTCACAGATACGCAGTATTTT
TRBV18	TRBJ1-4	.	.	CASSPIEGVVEKLFF	TGTGCCAGCTCACCAATCGAGGGCGTCGTCGAAAAACTGTTTTTT
TRBV7-8	TRBJ1-2	.	.	CASSSHSNYGYTF	TGTGCCAGCAGCTCCCACAGTAACTATGGCTACACCTTC
TRBV19	TRBJ2-7	.	.	CASSYGTPHYEQYF	TGTGCCAGTAGTTACGGGACACCTCACTACGAGCAGTACTTC
TRBV24-1	TRBJ1-1	TRBD1	.	CATSDSGTGDTEAFF	TGTGCCACCAGTGACTCCGGGACAGGGGACACTGAAGCTTTCTTT
TRBV2	TRBJ2-7	TRBD1	.	CASSQGAGEQYF	TGTGCCAGCAGCCAGGGGGCTGGGGAGCAGTACTTC
TRBV28	TRBJ1-2	.	.	CATTWGRDHRYTF	TGTGCCACTACATGGGGCAGAGACCATCGATACACCTTC
TRBV6-5	TRBJ2-3	.	.	CASSHRGLHTDTQYF	TGTGCCAGCAGTCATCGGGGACTGCACACAGATACGCAGTATTTT
TRBV27	TRBJ1-4	.	.	CASSPPGEKLFF	TGTGCCAGCAGCCCTCCGGGTGAAAAACTGTTTTTT
TRBV19	TRBJ2-3	TRBD1	.	CASSDTFAGGGTDTQYF	TGTGCCAGTAGCGATACCTTTGCAGGGGGCGGCACAGATACGCAGTATTTT
TRBV3-1/TRBV3-2	TRBJ1-1	.	.	CASTLSTEAFF	TGTGCCAGCACCCTGAGCACTGAAGCTTTCTTT
TRBV19	TRBJ1-5	.	.	CASSFDNSNQPQHF	TGTGCCAGTAGTTTCGACAACAGCAATCAGCCCCAGCATTTT
TRBV5-1	TRBJ1-1	.	.	CASREFGNTEAFF	TGCGCCAGCAGGGAGTTCGGAAACACTGAAGCTTTCTTT
TRBV6-5	TRBJ1-1	.	.	CASSYWQANTEAFF	TGTGCCAGCAGTTACTGGCAGGCGAACACTGAAGCTTTCTTT
TRBV2	TRBJ2-7	.	few	CASTGFSPYEQYF	TGTGCCAGCACAGGGTTTTCTCCCTACGAGCAGTACTTC
TRBV6-5	TRBJ2-4	TRBD2	.	CASSYSFGGGLDIQYF	TGTGCCAGCAGTTACTCGTTTGGGGGGGGTTTAGACATTCAGTACTTC
TRBV10-3	TRBJ2-2	.	.	CAISEPQQGPGELFF	TGTGCCATCAGTGAGCCACAACAGGGTCCCGGGGAGCTGTTTTTT
TRBV12-3/TRBV12-4	TRBJ2-1	.	.	CASRSDRNEQFF	TGTGCCAGCAGATCCGACAGAAATGAGCAGTTCTTC
TRBV4-1	TRBJ1-1	.	.	CASRLNTEAFF	TGCGCCAGCCGGTTGAACACTGAAGCTTTCTTT
TRBV7-2	TRBJ2-7	TRBD1	.	CASSLGQPLSYEQYF	TGTGCCAGCAGTTTGGGACAGCCCCTCTCCTACGAGCAGTACTTC
TRBV12-3/TRBV12-4	TRBJ1-1	.	few	CASSLSRAAEAFF	TGTGCCAGCAGTTTGAGCAGGGCGGCTGAAGCTTTCTTT
TRBV5-1	TRBJ1-1	.	.	CASRGAAMNTEAFF	TGCGCCAGCAGGGGGGCAGCCATGAACACTGAAGCTTTCTTT
TRBV6-5	TRBJ1-1	TRBD1	.	CASSSGQGKAEAFF	TGTGCCAGCAGTTCAGGACAGGGTAAGGCTGAAGCTTTCTTT
TRBV6-5	TRBJ2-7	TRBD1	.	CASGSRGLYEQYF	TGTGCCAGCGGATCGAGGGGGCTATACGAGCAGTACTTC
TRBV19	TRBJ1-4	TRBD1	.	CASSLPGTGAEKLFF	TGTGCCAGTAGTCTTCCGGGGACAGGGGCCGAGAAACTGTTTTTT
TRBV7-9	TRBJ1-2	.	.	CASSFSVGYTF	TGTGCCAGCAGCTTTAGTGTTGGCTACACCTTC
TRBV2	TRBJ2-1	TRBD2	.	CASSDVGGGALNEQFF	TGTGCCAGCAGTGATGTGGGCGGGGGGGCATTGAATGAGCAGTTCTTC
TRBV4-1	TRBJ2-7	TRBD1	.	CASSQRTGEPEQYF	TGCGCCAGCAGCCAAAGGACAGGGGAGCCCGAGCAGTACTTC
TRBV10-3	TRBJ1-2	TRBD1	.	CAISDGQGAISYGYTF	TGTGCCATCAGTGACGGACAGGGGGCAATCAGCTATGGCTACACCTTC
TRBV11-3	TRBJ2-2	.	.	CASSEAGPNTGELFF	TGTGCCAGCAGTGAGGCAGGGCCAAACACCGGGGAGCTGTTTTTT
TRBV9	TRBJ2-3	.	.	CASSVEWPSSDTQYF	TGTGCCAGCAGCGTAGAGTGGCCTTCCTCAGATACGCAGTATTTT
TRBV24-1	TRBJ1-1	TRBD1	.	CATSARDRGRAFF	TGTGCCACCAGTGCCCGGGACAGGGGGCGAGCTTTCTTT
TRBV5-4	TRBJ1-2	.	.	CASSLGGAGINYGYTF	TGTGCCAGCAGCCTCGGGGGGGCAGGAATTAACTATGGCTACACCTTC
TRBV28	TRBJ2-2	TRBD1	.	CASPSKGSGTANTGELFF	TGTGCCAGCCCGTCGAAGGGCAGTGGGACAGCCAACACCGGGGAGCTGTTTTTT
TRBV5-6	TRBJ1-5	.	.	CASSARTLGSNQPQHF	TGTGCCAGCAGCGCCCGGACTCTTGGGAGCAATCAGCCCCAGCATTTT
TRBV6-1	TRBJ1-2	.	.	CASSEASLGTVSYGYTF	TGTGCCAGCAGTGAAGCATCGTTGGGGACTGTAAGCTATGGCTACACCTTC
TRBV6-4	TRBJ2-3	.	.	CASSDSAGEGPTDTQYF	TGTGCCAGCAGTGACTCGGCAGGCGAGGGTCCCACAGATACGCAGTATTTT
TRBV19	TRBJ2-5	.	.	CASSNPGLQETQYF	TGTGCCAGTAGTAACCCGGGTCTCCAGGAGACCCAGTACTTC
TRBV11-2	TRBJ2-5	.	.	CASRPSGLETQYF	TGTGCCAGCAGGCCGAGCGGGCTAGAGACCCAGTACTTC
TRBV3-1/TRBV3-2	TRBJ2-3	.	once	CASSQEPYKDTQYF	TGTGCCAGCAGCCAAGAACCCTATAAGGATACGCAGTATTTT
TRBV11-1	TRBJ2-2	.	.	CASSLAMDSFDTGELFF	TGTGCCAGCAGCTTAGCGATGGACAGTTTCGACACCGGGGAGCTGTTTTTT
TRBV3-1/TRBV3-2	TRBJ2-2	TRBD1	few	CASSPLPGGTGELFF	TGTGCCAGCAGCCCCCTGCCAGGGGGAACCGGGGAGCTGTTTTTT
TRBV9	TRBJ2-3	.	.	CASSSVSDTQYF	TGTGCCAGCAGCTCCGTCTCGGATACGCAGTATTTT
TRBV24-1	TRBJ2-5	.	.	CATSDSGQTGETQYF	TGTGCCACCAGTGATTCGGGACAAACCGGGGAGACCCAGTACTTC
TRBV19	TRBJ2-3	.	.	CASSAFGVPTTDTQYF	TGTGCCAGTAGTGCGTTTGGAGTTCCTACCACAGATACGCAGTATTTT